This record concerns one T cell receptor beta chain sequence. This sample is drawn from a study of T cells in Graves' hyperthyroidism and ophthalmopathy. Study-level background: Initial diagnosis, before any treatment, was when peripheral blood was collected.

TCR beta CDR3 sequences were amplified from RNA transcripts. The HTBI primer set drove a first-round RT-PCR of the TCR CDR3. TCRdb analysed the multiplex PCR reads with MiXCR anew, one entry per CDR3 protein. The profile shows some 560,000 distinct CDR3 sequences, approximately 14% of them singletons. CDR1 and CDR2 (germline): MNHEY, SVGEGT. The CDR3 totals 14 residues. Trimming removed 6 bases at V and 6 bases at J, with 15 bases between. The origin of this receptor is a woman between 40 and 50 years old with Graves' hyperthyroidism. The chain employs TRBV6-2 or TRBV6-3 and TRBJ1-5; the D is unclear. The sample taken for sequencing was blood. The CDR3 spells CASSYENGVQPQHF. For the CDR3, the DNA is TGTGCCAGCAGCTACGAGAATGGAGTTCAGCCCCAGCATTTT.